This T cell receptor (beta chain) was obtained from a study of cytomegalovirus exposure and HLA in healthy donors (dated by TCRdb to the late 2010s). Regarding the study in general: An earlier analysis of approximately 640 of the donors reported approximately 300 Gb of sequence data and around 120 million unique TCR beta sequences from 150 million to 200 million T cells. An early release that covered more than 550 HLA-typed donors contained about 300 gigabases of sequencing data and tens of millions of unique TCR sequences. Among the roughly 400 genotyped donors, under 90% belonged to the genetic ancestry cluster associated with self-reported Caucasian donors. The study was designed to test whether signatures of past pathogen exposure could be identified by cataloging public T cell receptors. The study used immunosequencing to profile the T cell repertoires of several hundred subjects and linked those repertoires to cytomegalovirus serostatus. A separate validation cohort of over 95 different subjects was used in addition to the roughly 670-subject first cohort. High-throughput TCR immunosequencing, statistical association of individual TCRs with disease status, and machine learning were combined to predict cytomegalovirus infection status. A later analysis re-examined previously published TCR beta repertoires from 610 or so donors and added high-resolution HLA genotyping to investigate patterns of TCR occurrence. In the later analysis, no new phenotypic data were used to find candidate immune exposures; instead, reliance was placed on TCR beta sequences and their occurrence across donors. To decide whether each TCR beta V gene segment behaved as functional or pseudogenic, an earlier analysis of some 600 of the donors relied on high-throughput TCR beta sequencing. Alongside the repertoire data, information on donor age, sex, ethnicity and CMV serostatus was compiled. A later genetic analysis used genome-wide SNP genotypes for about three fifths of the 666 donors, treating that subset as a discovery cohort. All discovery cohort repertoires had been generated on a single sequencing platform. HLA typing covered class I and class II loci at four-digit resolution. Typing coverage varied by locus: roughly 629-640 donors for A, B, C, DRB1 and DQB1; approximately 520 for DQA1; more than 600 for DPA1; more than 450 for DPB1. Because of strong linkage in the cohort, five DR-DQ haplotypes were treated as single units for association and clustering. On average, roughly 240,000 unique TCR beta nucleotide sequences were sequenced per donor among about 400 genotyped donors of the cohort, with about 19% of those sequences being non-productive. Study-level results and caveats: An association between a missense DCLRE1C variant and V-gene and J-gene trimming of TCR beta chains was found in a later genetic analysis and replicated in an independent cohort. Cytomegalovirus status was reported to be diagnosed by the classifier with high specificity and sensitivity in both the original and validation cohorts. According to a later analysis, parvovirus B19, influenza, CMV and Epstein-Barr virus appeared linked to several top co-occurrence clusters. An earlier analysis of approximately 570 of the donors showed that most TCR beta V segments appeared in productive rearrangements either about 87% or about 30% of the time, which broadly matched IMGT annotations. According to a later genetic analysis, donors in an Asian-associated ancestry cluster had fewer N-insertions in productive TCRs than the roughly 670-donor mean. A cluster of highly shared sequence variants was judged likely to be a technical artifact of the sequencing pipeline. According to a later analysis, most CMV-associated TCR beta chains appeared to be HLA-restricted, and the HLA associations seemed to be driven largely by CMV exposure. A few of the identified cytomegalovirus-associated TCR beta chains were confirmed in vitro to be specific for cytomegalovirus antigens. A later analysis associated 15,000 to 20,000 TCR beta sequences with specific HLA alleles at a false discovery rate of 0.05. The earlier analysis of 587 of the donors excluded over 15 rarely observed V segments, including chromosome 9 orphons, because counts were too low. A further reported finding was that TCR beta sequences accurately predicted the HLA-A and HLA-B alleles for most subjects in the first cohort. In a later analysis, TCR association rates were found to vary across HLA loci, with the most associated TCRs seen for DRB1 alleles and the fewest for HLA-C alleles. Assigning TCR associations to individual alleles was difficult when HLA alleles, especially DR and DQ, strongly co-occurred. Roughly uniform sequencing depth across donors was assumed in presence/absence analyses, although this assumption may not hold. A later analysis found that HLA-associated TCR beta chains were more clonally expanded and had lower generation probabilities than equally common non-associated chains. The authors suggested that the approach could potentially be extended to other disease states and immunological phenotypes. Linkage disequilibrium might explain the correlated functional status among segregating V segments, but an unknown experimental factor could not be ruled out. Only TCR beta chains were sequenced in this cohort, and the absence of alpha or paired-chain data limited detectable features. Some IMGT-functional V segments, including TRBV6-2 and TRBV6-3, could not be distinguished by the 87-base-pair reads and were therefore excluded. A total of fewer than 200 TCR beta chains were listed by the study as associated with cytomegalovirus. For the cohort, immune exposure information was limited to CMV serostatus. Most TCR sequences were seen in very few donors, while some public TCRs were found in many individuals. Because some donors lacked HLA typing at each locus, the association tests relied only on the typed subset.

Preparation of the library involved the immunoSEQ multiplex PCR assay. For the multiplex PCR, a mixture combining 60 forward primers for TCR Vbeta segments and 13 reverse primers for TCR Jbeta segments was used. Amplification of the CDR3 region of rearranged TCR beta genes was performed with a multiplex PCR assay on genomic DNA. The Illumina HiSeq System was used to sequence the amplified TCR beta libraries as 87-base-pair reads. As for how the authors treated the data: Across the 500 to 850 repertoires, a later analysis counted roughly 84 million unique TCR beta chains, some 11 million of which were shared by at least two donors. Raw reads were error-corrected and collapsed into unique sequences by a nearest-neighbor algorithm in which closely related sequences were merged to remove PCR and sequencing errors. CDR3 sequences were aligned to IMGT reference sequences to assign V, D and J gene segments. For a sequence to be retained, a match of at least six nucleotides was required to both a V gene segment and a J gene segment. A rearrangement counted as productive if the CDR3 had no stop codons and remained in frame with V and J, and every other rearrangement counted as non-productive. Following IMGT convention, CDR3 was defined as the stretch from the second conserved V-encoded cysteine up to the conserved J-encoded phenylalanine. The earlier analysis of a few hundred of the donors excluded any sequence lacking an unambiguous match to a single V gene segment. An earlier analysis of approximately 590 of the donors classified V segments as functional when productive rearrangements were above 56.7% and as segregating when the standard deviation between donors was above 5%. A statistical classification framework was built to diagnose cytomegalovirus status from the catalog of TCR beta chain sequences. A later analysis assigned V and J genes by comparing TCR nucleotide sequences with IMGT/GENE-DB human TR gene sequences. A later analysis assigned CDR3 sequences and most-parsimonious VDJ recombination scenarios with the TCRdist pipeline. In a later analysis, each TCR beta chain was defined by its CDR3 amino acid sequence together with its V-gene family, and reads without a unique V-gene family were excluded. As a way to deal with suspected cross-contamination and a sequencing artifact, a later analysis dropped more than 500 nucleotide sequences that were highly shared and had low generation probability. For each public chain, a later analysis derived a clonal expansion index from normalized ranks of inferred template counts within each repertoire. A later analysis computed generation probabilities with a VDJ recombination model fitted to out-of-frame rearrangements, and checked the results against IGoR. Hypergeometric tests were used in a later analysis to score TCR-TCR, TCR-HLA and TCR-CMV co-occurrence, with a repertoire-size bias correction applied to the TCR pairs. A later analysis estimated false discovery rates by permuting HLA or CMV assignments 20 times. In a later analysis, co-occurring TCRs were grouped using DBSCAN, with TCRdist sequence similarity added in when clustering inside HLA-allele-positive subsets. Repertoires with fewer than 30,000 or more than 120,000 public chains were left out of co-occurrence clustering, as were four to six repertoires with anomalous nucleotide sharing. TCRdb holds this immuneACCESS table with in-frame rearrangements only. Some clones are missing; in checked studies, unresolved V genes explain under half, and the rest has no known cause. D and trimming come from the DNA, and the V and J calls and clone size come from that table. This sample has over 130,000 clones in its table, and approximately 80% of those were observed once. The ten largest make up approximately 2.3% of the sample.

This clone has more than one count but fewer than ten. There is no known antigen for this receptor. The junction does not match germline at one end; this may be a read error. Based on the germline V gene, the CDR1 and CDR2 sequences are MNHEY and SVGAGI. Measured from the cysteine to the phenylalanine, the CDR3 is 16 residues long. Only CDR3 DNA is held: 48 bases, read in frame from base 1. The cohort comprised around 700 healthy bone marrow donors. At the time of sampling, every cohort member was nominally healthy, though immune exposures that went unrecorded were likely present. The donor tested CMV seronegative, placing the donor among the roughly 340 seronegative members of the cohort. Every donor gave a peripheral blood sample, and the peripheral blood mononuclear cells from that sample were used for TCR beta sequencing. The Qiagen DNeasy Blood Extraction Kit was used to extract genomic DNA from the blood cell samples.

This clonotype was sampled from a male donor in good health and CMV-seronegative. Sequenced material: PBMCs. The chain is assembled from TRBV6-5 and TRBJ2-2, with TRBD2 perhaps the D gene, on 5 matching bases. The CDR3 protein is CASSLRGSWWHRGAVF. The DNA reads TGTGCCAGCAGTTTGAGAGGTTCGTGGTGGCACCGGGGAGCTGTTTTT.